Below, 24 T cell receptor beta chains from the same sample are listed, as sequenced in a study of blood T cell repertoires in COVID-19. Repertoires were generated with immunoSEQ multiplex PCR, while TCRdb's copy carries only in-frame clones and drops some. The sample comprises 23,000 or so clones, around 88% of which are singletons, and over 25% rests with the top ten. Sequencing was done on a sample of peripheral blood. The receptors were sampled from a human donor with active COVID-19. The donor label of this sample is uncertain.

This clone was observed a handful of times. The chain employs TRBV6-5 and TRBJ1-3, with D tentatively TRBD1 (6 bases). The ends were cut back, 10 bases at V and 0 bases at J, with 13 bases in the middle. CDR1 and CDR2 from the germline V gene are MNHEY and SVGAGI. This CDR3 is 14 amino acids long. The CDR3 region is CAINRDNSGNTIYF. CDR3 coding DNA: TGTGCCATCAATCGGGACAACTCTGGAAACACCATATATTTT.

The V and J genes are TRBV9 and TRBJ2-5; 7 positions agree with TRBD2. The length of the CDR3 is 17 residues. Germline V gene lookup returns CDR1 SGDLS and CDR2 YYNGEE. The junction had 15 bases not matched to a gene; V was cut back by 2 bases and J by 5 bases. CDR3 DNA: TGTGCCAGCAGCGTCGGGCCTAGCGGAAATTTTTGGGAGACCCAGTACTTC. This sequence encodes CASSVGPSGNFWETQYF.

The chain recombines TRBV9 with TRBJ1-1; no clear D gene. The CDR3 covers 13 residues. V shed 4 bases and J shed 5 bases, with 12 bases lying between them. Per germline, CDR1 SGDLS and CDR2 YYNGEE. The CDR3 sequence: CASSPERGTEAFF. The DNA of the CDR3 is TGTGCCAGCAGCCCGGAACGCGGGACTGAAGCTTTCTTT.

Here the CDR3 reads CASSSGRGLIEQYF. For the CDR3, the DNA is TGTGCCAGCAGTTCGGGGCGGGGGCTAATCGAGCAGTACTTC. The chain has TRBV6-5 and TRBJ2-7; tentative D call: TRBD2 (7 bases). V dropped 4 bases and J dropped 6 bases, with 16 bases sitting between them. Germline V gene data show CDR1 as MNHEY and CDR2 as SVGAGI. The CDR3 spans 14 residues.

The CDR3 DNA sequence: TGTGCCAGCAGTGAAGTATCTGTAAACGAGCAGTACTTC. The encoded protein is CASSEVSVNEQYF. V is TRBV2 and J is TRBJ2-7, with no clear D. Germline V CDR1 and CDR2: SNHLY, FYNNEI. The CDR3 runs 13 residues. V gave up 1 base and J gave up 5 bases, with 9 bases separating them.

The sample holds a few counts of this clone. The genes are TRBV4-2 and TRBJ2-1; 9 bases line up with TRBD1. From germline, CDR1 is LGHNA and CDR2 YNFKEQ. With V trimmed by 7 bases and J by 2 bases, 6 bases remained unmatched. This CDR3 has 15 residues. The CDR3 reads CASTRGTGTYNEQFF. CDR3 in DNA: TGTGCCAGCACCCGAGGGACAGGGACCTACAATGAGCAGTTCTTC.

This chain connects TRBV19 to TRBJ2-3; 9 nucleotides match TRBD1. Germline lookup yields CDR1 LNHDA and CDR2 SQIVND (reference sequence). The CDR3 length is 15 residues. Trimming cost V 4 bases and J 5 bases; bases outside gene matches: 7. The CDR3 sequence: CASSRRGQGIDTQYF. The CDR3 nucleotides are TGTGCCAGTAGTAGACGAGGACAGGGGATAGATACGCAGTATTTT.

This chain links TRBV4-2 with TRBJ2-5; 7 bases align to TRBD2. V lost 8 bases and J lost 5; bases outside the gene matches: 14. Per germline, CDR1 LGHNA and CDR2 YNFKEQ. This CDR3 is 15 amino acids long. The CDR3 DNA is TGTGCCAGCTCCTCCGGAGCGGGGCCGGAGGAGACCCAGTACTTC. Amino acid sequence: CASSSGAGPEETQYF.

V and J are TRBV13 and TRBJ1-1; the D gene is possibly TRBD1 (5 bases). The CDR3 is 12 residues long. Germline V lookup: CDR1 PRHDT, CDR2 FYEKMQ (reference sequence). The ends were cut back, 4 bases at V and 12 bases at J, with 15 bases in the middle. The CDR3 loop reads CASSYQGQNTFF. Here the CDR3 DNA reads TGTGCCAGCAGCTATCAAGGACAAAATACTTTCTTT.

V usage is TRBV5-1 and J usage is TRBJ2-7; TRBD1 matches at 11 bases. The germline V gene encodes CDR1 SGHRS and CDR2 YFSETQ. V lost 4 bases and J lost 12; bases outside the gene matches: 6. CDR3 length: 12 residues. The CDR3 DNA reads TGCGCCAGCAGCCCCAGTGGGACAGGGGGGTACTTC. Its protein product is CASSPSGTGGYF.

The chain recombines TRBV25-1 with TRBJ2-7; 7 positions match TRBD1. V was pared by 6 bases and J by 2 bases, with 10 bases of the junction left unmatched. CDR1 MGHDK and CDR2 SYGVNS come from the germline V gene. CDR3 length: 15 amino acids. The CDR3 protein is CASSPSNRGTYEQYF. CDR3 coding DNA: TGTGCCAGCAGCCCCTCGAACAGGGGTACCTACGAGCAGTACTTC.

This chain links TRBV28 with TRBJ2-1, with 11 bases fitting TRBD2. CDR1 and CDR2 (germline): MDHEN, SYDVKM. V lost 2 bases, J lost 7 bases, and 4 bases stayed unmatched. The CDR3 consists of 15 residues. CDR3 coding DNA: TGTGCCAGCAGTTTAACTAGCGGGAGTTTGAATGAGCAGTTCTTC. This translates into CASSLTSGSLNEQFF.

CDR3: CASSLGTGGLGTEAFF. CDR3 nucleotide sequence: TGCGCCAGCAGCTTGGGGACAGGGGGCTTAGGAACTGAAGCTTTCTTT. The chain links TRBV5-1 to TRBJ1-1; 11 positions match TRBD1. With 0 bases clipped from V and 5 bases from J, the junction kept 6 bases outside the gene matches. The CDR3 is made up of 16 amino acids. The germline gives CDR1 SGHRS, CDR2 YFSETQ.

The chain employs TRBV9 and TRBJ2-5, with no clear D. The CDR3 has 15 amino acids. V shed 3 bases and J shed 5 bases, with 17 bases lying between them. Germline values: CDR1 SGDLS, CDR2 YYNGEE. The CDR3 loop is CASSAEQEVWETQYF. In DNA, the CDR3 is TGTGCCAGCAGCGCAGAACAAGAGGTGTGGGAGACCCAGTACTTC.

V is TRBV12-3 or TRBV12-4 and J is TRBJ1-1, with D maybe TRBD1 (5 bases). The CDR3 consists of 13 residues. V lost 6 bases to trimming and J lost 1 base, with 9 bases between them. The CDR3 sequence is CASSAGQNTEAFF. Written as DNA, the CDR3 is TGTGCCAGCAGCGCCGGACAGAACACTGAAGCTTTCTTT.

V and J are TRBV19 and TRBJ2-3; 7 bases are a match to TRBD1. Per germline, CDR1 LNHDA and CDR2 SQIVND (reference sequence). Germline trimming cut 8 bases from V and 2 bases from J; bases unmatched to any gene: 10. This CDR3 comprises 15 residues. CDR3 amino acids: CASGGTAIFTDTQYF. As DNA, the CDR3 is TGTGCCAGTGGTGGGACAGCAATTTTCACAGATACGCAGTATTTT.

The count of this clone is one. V usage is TRBV11-2 and J usage is TRBJ1-4, with D possibly being TRBD1 (5 bases). V was shortened by 4 bases and J by 0 bases, with 15 bases between the two germline ends. The CDR3 covers 17 residues. The germline V gene has CDR1 SGHAT and CDR2 FQNNGV. The CDR3 region is CASSSDSPLATNEKLFF. CDR3 sequence (DNA): TGTGCCAGCAGCTCTGACAGCCCGCTAGCAACTAATGAAAAACTGTTTTTT.

The rearrangement uses TRBV27 and TRBJ1-2; no clear D. The CDR3 runs to 13 residues. The V and J ends lost 0 bases and 1 base respectively, with 3 bases between them. Germline assignment: CDR1 MNHEY and CDR2 SMNVEV (reference sequence). Here the CDR3 DNA reads TGTGCCAGCAGTTTATCCCATAACTATGGCTACACCTTC. Protein sequence: CASSLSHNYGYTF.

The V call is TRBV19, the J call TRBJ2-7; 9 nucleotides align to TRBD1. J was trimmed by 3 bases and V by 5 bases; bases with no gene match: 8. This CDR3 is built from 15 residues. The germline V gene has CDR1 LNHDA and CDR2 SQIVND (reference sequence). This CDR3 reads CASSYAGTGLYEQYF. In DNA form, the CDR3 reads TGTGCCAGTAGTTACGCCGGGACAGGGCTCTACGAGCAGTACTTC. The full variable domain, its missing parts supplied by reference TRBV19 and TRBJ2-7, is DGGITQSPKYLFRKEGQNVTLSCEQNLNHDAMYWYRQDPGQGLRLIYYSQIVNDFQKGDIAEGYSVSREKKESFPLTVTSAQKNPTAFYLCASSYAGTGLYEQYFGPGTRLTVT.

CDR3 bases: TGTGCCAGCAGCCCACGGCCTGAGACACCTGCCTACGAGCAGTACTTC. Protein: CASSPRPETPAYEQYF. This chain uses TRBV7-2 with TRBJ2-7; D gene unclear. Germline assignment: CDR1 SGHTA and CDR2 FQGNSA. This CDR3 is 16 amino acids long. Trimming cost V 5 bases and J 2 bases, with 19 bases left between them.

The J gene is TRBJ2-7, the V gene TRBV10-3; 11 bases map to TRBD2. Germline trimming cut 3 bases from V and 4 bases from J; bases unmatched to any gene: 5. Germline V gene data show CDR1 as ENHRY and CDR2 as SYGVKD. The CDR3 is 15 residues long. The CDR3 is CAISDGSGRGYEQYF. The CDR3 region has the DNA TGTGCCATCAGTGACGGTAGCGGGAGGGGTTACGAGCAGTACTTC.

This clone was found a few times. The V and J genes are TRBV28 and TRBJ2-7; D not resolved. The CDR3 has 10 residues. Trimming pared 6 bases from V and 6 bases from J, leaving 6 bases between. Germline loops: CDR1 MDHEN, CDR2 SYDVKM. The CDR3 DNA reads TGTGCCAGCAGCTCTTCCGAGCAGTACTTC. Protein sequence: CASSSSEQYF. Complete variable domain (other parts from reference TRBV28 and TRBJ2-7): DVKVTQSSRYLVKRTGEKVFLECVQDMDHENMFWYRQDPGLGLRLIYFSYDVKMKEKGDIPEGYSVSREKKERFSLILESASTNQTSMYLCASSSSEQYFGPGTRLTVT.

About this clone itself: Relative to the germline gene, one junction end is altered; a read error may explain this. The rearrangement joins TRBV9 to TRBJ1-1, with D unresolved. The CDR3 is 14 residues long. Germline CDR1 is SGDLS and CDR2 is YYNGEE. CDR3 region: CASSAMTLNSEAFF. For the CDR3, the DNA is TGTGCCAGCAGCGCTATGACACTGAACTCTGAAGCTTTCTTT.

Turning to this clone: One end of the junction fails to match germline, which may point to a read error. The sample holds other DNA sequences that translate to the same CDR3. The chain uses TRBV29-1 and TRBJ2-2; TRBD1 agrees at 8 bases. This CDR3 has 13 residues. In germline, CDR1 is SQVTM, CDR2 ANQGSEA. The CDR3 bases are TGCAGCGGTCGGACAGGGAACACCGGGGAACTGTTTTTT. It is translated as CSGRTGNTGELFF.